The source of this TCR beta chain is a study of molecular identifiers for immune sequencing clone quantification. The bulk TCR libraries were made with methods described before and with listed TCR primers. TCRdb called the PCR reads again in MiXCR, with one record for every CDR3 protein. This table has around 470,000 distinct CDR3 sequences, roughly 24% appearing once. Details on this clonotype: No antigen is known for it. A much larger clone sits a single nucleotide away, making a read error possible. Without the conserved terminal phenylalanine or tryptophan, this CDR3 likely stems from a read error.

The CDR3 sequence is 14 residues long. Trimming took off 5 bases at V and 4 bases at J, with 14 bases between the two ends. From germline, CDR1 is SGHTA and CDR2 FQGNSA. Study findings and constraints: Reports indicate spiked Jurkat TCR RNA from one cell could be found among about 1.1 million naive cells. The share of molecules held by clones above 20 RNA copies was over 97% in effector cells and under 1% in naive cells.

Naive CD8 T cell sorting was performed on the CD8+CD4-CCR7+CD45RA+ phenotype. Sequenced material: naive CD8+ T cells from blood, with Jurkat cell RNA spiked in. Subset specified: FACS-sorted CD8+CD4-CCR7+CD45RA+ naive T cells. The rearrangement joins TRBV7-2 to TRBJ1-2; D uncertain. The TCR was taken from a human donor in good health. Some libraries in this study had Jurkat cell RNA spiked in. In DNA form, the CDR3 reads TGTGCCAGCAGCCCCGGGCCAGGTGGCTATGGCTACACCATC. Translating gives CASSPGPGGYGYTI.